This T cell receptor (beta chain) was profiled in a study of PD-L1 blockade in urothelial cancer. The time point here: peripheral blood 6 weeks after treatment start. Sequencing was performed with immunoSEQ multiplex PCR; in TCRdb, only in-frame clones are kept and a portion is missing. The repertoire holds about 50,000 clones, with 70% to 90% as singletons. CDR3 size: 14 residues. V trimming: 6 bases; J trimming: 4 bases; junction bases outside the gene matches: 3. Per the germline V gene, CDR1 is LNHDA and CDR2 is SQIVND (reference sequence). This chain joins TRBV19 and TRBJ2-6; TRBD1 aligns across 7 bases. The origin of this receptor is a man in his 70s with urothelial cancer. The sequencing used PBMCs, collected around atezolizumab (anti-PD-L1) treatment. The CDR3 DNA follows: TGTGCCAGTAGCACACAGGGGGGGGCCAACGTCCTGACTTTC. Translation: CASSTQGGANVLTF.